The clone carrying this TCR beta chain showed up just once. What it binds is not known. The identical CDR3 is also encoded by other nucleotide sequences in the sample. These data are taken from a study of shared clonotypes between healthy human individuals. Study results and limitations: Researchers sampled only blood; tissue repertoires likely differ.

Repertoires were generated with immunoSEQ multiplex PCR, while TCRdb's copy carries only in-frame clones and drops some. The data contain 1.5 million to 2.5 million clones, about 94% of them singletons. Naive CD8 populations comprised CD45RO-negative cells positively selected for CCR7, excluding terminally differentiated effector memory CD45RA+ cells. Germline assignment: CDR1 SGHRS and CDR2 YFSETQ. The CDR3 spans 14 residues. The trim removed 4 bases at V and 3 bases at J, leaving 6 bases unmatched. Sequencing used naive CD8+ T cells sorted from blood. The chain links TRBV5-1 to TRBJ2-7; 8 nucleotides agree with TRBD1. This TCR was sampled from a young man in good health. This chain's CDR3 is CASSPGTGFYEQYF. The DNA of the CDR3 is TGCGCCAGCAGCCCCGGGACAGGATTCTACGAGCAGTACTTC.